The 23 T cell receptor beta chains reported below all come from one sample, sequenced in a study of shared clonotypes between healthy human individuals. TCRdb keeps only in-frame clones here, not all; method: immunoSEQ multiplex PCR. The sample consists of about 1 million clones, approximately 76% of them appearing once. What was sequenced was memory CD4+ T cells sorted from blood. Subset reported: CD45RA-negative fraction. The receptors shown here come from a man between 18 and 29 years old in good health.

J is TRBJ2-7 and V is TRBV5-4; 8 bases match TRBD2. There are 15 residues in the CDR3. The V and J ends lost 4 bases and 1 base, in that order; junction bases with no gene match: 7. CDR1 SGHNT and CDR2 YYREEE come from the germline V gene (reference sequence). The CDR3 protein is CASSRGTRPSYEQYF. The CDR3 region has the DNA TGTGCCAGCAGCCGCGGGACTAGACCTTCCTACGAGCAGTACTTC.

On this clone: Distinct nucleotide sequences in the sample also encode this CDR3. The CDR3 region has the DNA TGCGCCAGCAGCTTGGGACAGGGGGACTACAATGAGCAGTTCTTC. It specifies CASSLGQGDYNEQFF. The gene calls are TRBV5-1 and TRBJ2-1; the match to TRBD1 covers 9 bases. The ends lost 0 bases at V and 3 bases at J; junction bases unmatched: 1. The CDR3 contains 15 residues. CDR1 and CDR2 (germline): SGHRS, YFSETQ.

This clone was counted a single time. The V gene is TRBV29-1, the J gene TRBJ2-5; the match to TRBD2 covers 9 bases. The CDR3 is 15 residues long. Germline assignment: CDR1 SQVTM and CDR2 ANQGSEA. Trimming at V came to 4 bases and at J to 5 bases, leaving 11 bases not matched to a gene. The CDR3 DNA sequence: TGCAGCGTTGCTTTCCTAGCGGGGAGCGGGGAGACCCAGTACTTC. Translating it yields CSVAFLAGSGETQYF.

This clone showed up just a few times. The chain joins TRBV5-1 to TRBJ2-3; D possibly corresponds to TRBD2 (6 bases). CDR1 is SGHRS, CDR2 YFSETQ, per germline. The CDR3 has 15 residues. V was shortened by 4 bases and J by 1 base, with 13 bases between the two germline ends. The CDR3 spells CASSPSPGGTDTQYF. The DNA of the CDR3 is TGCGCCAGCAGCCCCAGCCCGGGGGGCACAGATACGCAGTATTTT.

The chain has TRBV18 and TRBJ1-5, with D maybe TRBD1 (5 bases). V was pared by 1 base and J by 5 bases, with 18 bases between. This CDR3 is 17 amino acids long. CDR1 KGHSH and CDR2 LQKENI come from the germline V gene. The CDR3 sequence: CASSPQRGVVGDQPQHF. The CDR3 coding sequence is TGTGCCAGCTCACCACAACGGGGGGTTGTGGGCGATCAGCCCCAGCATTTT. Together with reference TRBV18 and TRBJ1-5, the CDR3 gives the full variable domain: NAGVMQNPRHLVRRRGQEARLRCSPMKGHSHVYWYRQLPEEGLKFMVYLQKENIIDESGMPKERFSAEFPKEGPSILRIQQVVRGDSAAYFCASSPQRGVVGDQPQHFGDGTRLSIL.

Only a few counts were recorded for this clone. The rearrangement links TRBV18 to TRBJ1-1; the D gene is possibly TRBD1 (6 bases). V dropped 6 bases and J dropped 2 bases, with 16 bases sitting between them. This CDR3 comprises 15 residues. Germline loops: CDR1 KGHSH, CDR2 LQKENI. The chain's CDR3 is CASSLTGGLNTEAFF. CDR3 sequence (DNA): TGTGCCAGCTCTCTCACGGGGGGGCTAAACACTGAAGCTTTCTTT.

With respect to this clone: A much bigger clone sits one base away, suggesting this may be a read error. V is TRBV7-9 and J is TRBJ2-7, with D possibly being TRBD1 (6 bases). Germline CDR1 is SEHNR and CDR2 is FQNEAQ (reference sequence). The CDR3 totals 13 residues. The V end lost 3 bases, the J end lost 2 bases, and 8 bases lay between the germline ends. The CDR3: CASSFTGPYEQYF. In DNA, the CDR3 is TGTGCCAGCAGCTTCACAGGGCCCTACGAGCAGTACTTC.

The chain's CDR3 is CASYPRAGGIKGTGELFF. CDR3 coding DNA: TGTGCCAGTTACCCCCGGGCAGGGGGCATCAAGGGCACCGGGGAGCTGTTTTTT. The chain uses TRBV19 and TRBJ2-2; 8 nucleotides line up with TRBD1. CDR1 and CDR2 from the germline V gene are LNHDA and SQIVND (reference sequence). J gave up 4 bases and V 8 bases, and 18 bases lay outside the gene matches. This CDR3 region has 18 residues.

The genes are TRBV9 and TRBJ2-7, with 11 positions matching TRBD2. The germline CDR1 and CDR2 sequences are SGDLS and YYNGEE. The CDR3 is 15 amino acids. V lost 4 bases to trimming and J lost 5 bases; unmatched junction nucleotides: 8. CDR3 loop: CASSQTSGSNHEQYF. CDR3 coding DNA: TGTGCCAGCAGCCAAACTAGCGGGAGTAACCACGAGCAGTACTTC.

This rearrangement joins TRBV20-1 to TRBJ2-7; weak D call: TRBD1 (5 bases). Deletions cut 6 bases from V and 3 bases from J, with 9 bases between. CDR3 size: 11 residues. CDR1 DFQATT and CDR2 SNEGSKA come from the germline V gene (reference sequence). The CDR3 reads CSAETVYEQYF. In DNA form, the CDR3 reads TGCAGTGCAGAGACAGTCTACGAGCAGTACTTC.

A few counts support this clone. The V gene is TRBV10-2, the J gene TRBJ2-2, with TRBD2 matching 9 bases. The CDR3 runs 15 residues. With 10 bases clipped from V and 2 bases from J, the junction kept 8 bases outside the gene matches. Looked up from germline, CDR1 is WSHSY and CDR2 is SAAADI. The CDR3 sequence: CATTTSGGNTGELFF. The CDR3 DNA sequence: TGCGCCACCACGACTAGCGGAGGTAACACCGGGGAGCTGTTTTTT.

The chain is built from TRBV28 and TRBJ2-7; 9 bases fit TRBD1. Germline CDR1 is MDHEN and CDR2 is SYDVKM. This CDR3 region has 15 residues. After removal of 6 bases from V and 5 bases from J, the junction contained 11 bases not matched to a gene. The CDR3 loop is CASSSSGTGRNEQYF. DNA for the CDR3: TGTGCCAGCAGCTCCTCCGGGACAGGGAGGAACGAGCAGTACTTC.

The chain uses TRBV9 and TRBJ2-4; D perhaps matches TRBD2 (5 bases). The CDR3 is 16 residues long. The V gene lost 0 bases and the J gene lost 3 bases, with 13 bases spanning the gap. CDR1 is SGDLS and CDR2 is YYNGEE in the germline V gene. This CDR3 is CASSVGPSGIKNIQYF. The CDR3 DNA is TGTGCCAGCAGCGTAGGTCCAAGCGGTATCAAAAACATTCAGTACTTC.

CDR3 bases: TGTGCCAGCAGCATACTGACAGGGGTCAATAGCAATCAGCCCCAGCATTTT. This codes for CASSILTGVNSNQPQHF. V usage is TRBV5-6 and J usage is TRBJ1-5; 8 nucleotides align to TRBD1. The CDR3 consists of 17 residues. Germline CDR1 and CDR2: SGHDT and YYEEEE. Trimming cost V 4 bases and J 0 bases; bases outside gene matches: 9.

Note on this clone: The same CDR3 arises from other DNA sequences in this sample as well. J is TRBJ2-5 and V is TRBV15; TRBD2 agrees at 7 bases. CDR3 length: 14 residues. CDR1 and CDR2 (germline): LNHNV, YYDKDF (reference sequence). V lost 3 bases to trimming and J lost 2 bases; unmatched junction nucleotides: 3. This CDR3 is CATSSGLGQETQYF. CDR3 nucleotide sequence: TGTGCCACCAGCAGCGGACTAGGGCAAGAGACCCAGTACTTC.

V and J are TRBV4-3 and TRBJ2-3; TRBD2 matches 15 bases. Germline values: CDR1 LGHNA, CDR2 YSLEER. V lost 1 base and J lost 6; bases outside the gene matches: 11. This CDR3 spans 19 amino acids. The CDR3 here is CASSQGGTSGRTARDTQYF. The CDR3 DNA sequence: TGCGCCAGCAGCCAAGGGGGGACTAGCGGGAGGACTGCCCGTGATACGCAGTATTTT.

V usage is TRBV10-3 and J usage is TRBJ2-1; no firm D call. There are 11 residues in the CDR3. Trimming stripped 5 bases from V and 6 bases from J, with 5 bases between. In germline, CDR1 is ENHRY, CDR2 SYGVKD. The CDR3 DNA reads as TGTGCCATCAGTTTCGGCAATGAGCAGTTCTTC. Protein product: CAISFGNEQFF.

This sequence joins TRBV19 and TRBJ1-6, with TRBD1 matching 9 bases. CDR3 size: 13 residues. V was clipped by 7 bases and J by 10 bases; unmatched bases: 5. The germline CDR1 and CDR2 sequences are LNHDA and SQIVND (reference sequence). CDR3 DNA: TGTGCCAGTAAAATAGGACAGGGGTCACCCCTCCACTTT. As protein: CASKIGQGSPLHF.

J is TRBJ1-6 and V is TRBV7-8; D remains ambiguous. Germline V gene lookup returns CDR1 SGHVS and CDR2 FQNEAQ. V dropped 1 base and J dropped 9 bases, with 10 bases sitting between them. The CDR3 extends over 14 amino acids. The CDR3 sequence: CASSLVRAASPLHF. The CDR3 DNA is TGTGCCAGCAGCTTAGTACGGGCGGCTTCACCCCTCCACTTT.

The chain is built from TRBV6-5 and TRBJ2-2; D possibly uses TRBD1 or TRBD2 (5 bases each). V lost 6 bases and J 6 bases, leaving 14 bases between the germline ends. The V gene's germline CDR1 is MNHEY and CDR2 SVGAGI. CDR3 size: 14 residues. CDR3 residues: CASRGDAASGELFF. CDR3 DNA: TGTGCCAGCAGAGGGGACGCGGCATCCGGGGAGCTGTTTTTT.

The chain combines TRBV5-1 with TRBJ2-1, with 7 bases identical to TRBD2. Per the germline V gene, CDR1 is SGHRS and CDR2 is YFSETQ. The CDR3 sequence is 15 residues long. The junction had 3 bases not matched to a gene; V was cut back by 0 bases and J by 3 bases. CDR3 region: CASSLGPGGYNEQFF. The CDR3 bases are TGCGCCAGCAGCTTGGGACCGGGGGGCTACAATGAGCAGTTCTTC.

The chain employs TRBV5-1 and TRBJ2-1; 13 bases are shared with TRBD2. This CDR3 is built from 15 residues. CDR1 is SGHRS, CDR2 YFSETQ, per germline. The V segment lost 4 bases and the J segment 4 bases; nucleotides outside the gene matches: 2. CDR3 amino acids: CASSTTSGRYNEQFF. The DNA of the CDR3 is TGCGCCAGCAGCACGACTAGCGGGAGGTACAATGAGCAGTTCTTC.

The DNA for the CDR3 is TGTGCTAGTGGTTTGGATTCAGCGAACACTGAAGCTTTCTTT. Translated, it gives CASGLDSANTEAFF. The chain employs TRBV12-5 and TRBJ1-1; D gene ambiguous. Germline V gives CDR1 LGHNT, CDR2 FRNRAP. Trimming took 1 base from V and 1 from J, leaving 7 bases between them. CDR3 length: 14 residues.